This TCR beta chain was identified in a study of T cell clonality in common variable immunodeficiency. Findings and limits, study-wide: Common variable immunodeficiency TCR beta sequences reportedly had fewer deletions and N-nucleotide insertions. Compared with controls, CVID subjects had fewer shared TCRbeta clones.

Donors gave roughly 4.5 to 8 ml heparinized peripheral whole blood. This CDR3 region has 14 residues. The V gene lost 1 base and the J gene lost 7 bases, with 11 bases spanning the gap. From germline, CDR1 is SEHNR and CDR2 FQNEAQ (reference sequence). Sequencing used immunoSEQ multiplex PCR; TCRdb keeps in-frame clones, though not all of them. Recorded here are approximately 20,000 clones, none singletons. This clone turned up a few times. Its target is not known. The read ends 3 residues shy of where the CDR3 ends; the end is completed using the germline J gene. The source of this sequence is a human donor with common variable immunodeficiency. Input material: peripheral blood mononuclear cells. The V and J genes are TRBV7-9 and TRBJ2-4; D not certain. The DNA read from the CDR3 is TGTGCCAGCAGCTTAGAGTCTGTCAGGAACATT. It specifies CASSLESVRNI. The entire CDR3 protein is CASSLESVRNIQYF.